Shown below are 23 T cell receptor beta chains from a single sample sequenced in a study of T-cell memory formation after mild COVID-19. MiXCR, applied by TCRdb to the 5' RACE reads, yields one record per CDR3 protein. Of roughly 28,000 distinct CDR3 sequences listed, approximately 12% are singletons. Sequenced: PBMCs or a T cell subset sorted from them (not recorded which). These receptors came from an adult woman who had mild COVID-19 (a few samples of this study predate the infection). Cell type and time point are not known.

This clonotype has a count of ten or more. The chain couples TRBV12-3 or TRBV12-4 to TRBJ2-1; 14 nucleotides agree with TRBD2. The CDR3 contains 16 residues. V gave up 8 bases and J gave up 9 bases; unmatched junction bases: 12. The CDR3 spells CASSSGTSGRIGEQFF. The DNA of the CDR3 is TGTGCCAGCTCATCCGGGACTAGCGGGAGAATCGGTGAGCAGTTCTTC.

In its sample, this clonotype was seen many times. The chain links TRBV20-1 to TRBJ2-3; D unresolved. V lost 1 base, J lost 2 bases, and 7 bases lay in between. The CDR3 runs to 13 residues. Per germline, CDR1 DFQATT and CDR2 SNEGSKA (reference sequence). CDR3: CSARGHITDTQYF. CDR3 DNA sequence: TGCAGTGCTAGAGGACATATCACAGATACGCAGTATTTT.

In its sample, this clonotype was seen once. This sequence joins TRBV4-1 and TRBJ2-1, with D possibly matching TRBD2 (6 bases). Germline assignment: CDR1 MGHRA and CDR2 YSYEKL. V was clipped by 0 bases and J by 6 bases, with 15 bases between them. The CDR3 totals 16 residues. In nucleotides, the CDR3 is TGCGCCAGCAGCCAAGATGGGGGGAGGTCCGGCAATGAGCAGTTCTTC. This translates into CASSQDGGRSGNEQFF.

This clonotype has at least ten counts. The chain employs TRBV15 and TRBJ2-7, with TRBD1 matching over 9 bases. V trimming: 5 bases; J trimming: 2 bases; junction bases outside the gene matches: 10. Germline V gene data show CDR1 as LNHNV and CDR2 as YYDKDF (reference sequence). The CDR3 runs to 16 residues. The CDR3 nucleotides read TGTGCCACCAGCGGTACCGGGACAGGGAATACCTACGAGCAGTACTTC. Protein product: CATSGTGTGNTYEQYF.

In this sample, this clonotype turned up many times. This chain uses TRBV10-3 with TRBJ2-7, with 8 bases aligning to TRBD1. This CDR3 is built from 13 residues. The V and J ends lost 8 bases and 1 base, in that order; junction bases with no gene match: 4. Germline V CDR1 and CDR2: ENHRY, SYGVKD. CDR3 DNA sequence: TGTGCCATCGGGGGACAGGCTTCCTACGAGCAGTACTTC. This codes for CAIGGQASYEQYF.

This clonotype was seen ten or more times. V and J are TRBV7-8 and TRBJ2-7; D is undetermined. Germline V gives CDR1 SGHVS, CDR2 FQNEAQ. The CDR3 loop spans 14 amino acids. The V end was cut by 0 bases, the J end by 6 bases, with 12 bases between. Here the CDR3 reads CASSLAGIFSEQYF. The CDR3 DNA reads as TGTGCCAGCAGCTTAGCGGGAATCTTTTCCGAGCAGTACTTC.

In this sample, this clonotype turned up many times. The J gene is TRBJ1-2, the V gene TRBV19; D remains ambiguous. The CDR3 spans 11 residues. Germline CDR1 and CDR2: LNHDA and SQIVND (reference sequence). Trimming removed 9 bases at V and 7 bases at J, with 12 bases between. The CDR3 region is CASTNYGGYTF. The CDR3 region has the DNA TGTGCCAGCACCAACTACGGTGGCTACACCTTC.

The chain employs TRBV7-2 and TRBJ2-3, with TRBD1 as a possible D gene (6 bases). V lost 2 bases to trimming and J lost 4 bases, with 10 bases between them. The CDR3 has 14 amino acids. Germline assignment: CDR1 SGHTA and CDR2 FQGNSA. CDR3 in amino acids: CASSLQGTADTQYF. The CDR3 bases are TGTGCCAGCAGCTTACAGGGGACGGCAGATACGCAGTATTTT.

This clonotype was seen at least ten times. The chain has TRBV3-1 and TRBJ2-1; possibly TRBD1 for D (5 bases). The germline V and J ends were trimmed by 2 bases and 10 bases, with 9 bases remaining between them. Per germline, CDR1 LGHDT and CDR2 YNNKEL (reference sequence). This CDR3 is built from 12 residues. CDR3: CASSQLRTEQFF. The CDR3 bases are TGTGCCAGCAGCCAACTAAGGACAGAGCAGTTCTTC.

This clonotype was observed many times. The rearrangement joins TRBV5-4 to TRBJ1-1, with 7 bases lining up with TRBD1. CDR1 and CDR2 (germline): SGHNT, YYREEE (reference sequence). V shed 2 bases, J shed 4 bases, and the junction held 8 bases outside the gene matches. The CDR3 consists of 15 residues. For the CDR3, the DNA is TGTGCCAGCAGCTTATTACAGGGGAGCGGCACTGAAGCTTTCTTT. This gives the protein CASSLLQGSGTEAFF.

This clonotype was seen at least ten times. The chain employs TRBV5-1 and TRBJ2-1; TRBD1 is a possible D gene (6 bases). V was clipped by 2 bases and J by 6 bases, with 9 bases between them. The CDR3 runs 13 residues. Per the germline V gene, CDR1 is SGHRS and CDR2 is YFSETQ. The CDR3 region has the DNA TGCGCCAGCAGCTTACAGGGACCCAATGAGCAGTTCTTC. Translating it yields CASSLQGPNEQFF.

This clonotype counts as medium-sized. The chain has TRBV6-5 and TRBJ2-7; TRBD2 is a possible D gene (6 bases). CDR1 and CDR2 (germline): MNHEY, SVGAGI. With 5 bases removed from V and 0 bases from J, the gap between germline ends came to 17 bases. The CDR3 extends over 16 amino acids. CDR3 in amino acids: CASSPFGSGASYEQYF. The CDR3 coding sequence is TGTGCCAGCAGTCCCTTTGGTAGCGGAGCCTCCTACGAGCAGTACTTC.

The table lists this clonotype with many counts. V usage is TRBV2 and J usage is TRBJ2-1; tentatively, D is TRBD2 (6 bases). Trimming removed 3 bases at V and 1 base at J, with 13 bases between. CDR3 length: 16 residues. CDR1 and CDR2 (germline): SNHLY, FYNNEI. This CDR3 reads CASSDLGGSSYNEQFF. The CDR3 nucleotides read TGTGCCAGCAGTGACCTCGGGGGTTCTTCCTACAATGAGCAGTTCTTC.

This clonotype was counted many times. The chain couples TRBV28 to TRBJ2-1; D perhaps matches TRBD2 (5 bases). Trimming left V 5 bases short and J 12 bases short, with 23 bases between. Germline V gene data show CDR1 as MDHEN and CDR2 as SYDVKM. This CDR3 spans 15 amino acids. The CDR3 DNA reads TGTGCCAGCAGTCTCCAATGTCGGGAATGGTTAGGGCAGTTCTTC. It yields the protein CASSLQCREWLGQFF.

This clonotype was counted many times. The chain employs TRBV4-1 and TRBJ2-7; no reliable D call. The V end lost 2 bases, the J end lost 5 bases, and 10 bases lay between the germline ends. CDR1 is MGHRA, CDR2 YSYEKL, per germline. The CDR3 extends over 13 amino acids. This chain's CDR3 is CASSQPNGDEQYF. CDR3 DNA sequence: TGCGCCAGCAGCCAACCGAATGGGGACGAGCAGTACTTC.

This clonotype was counted at least ten times. The chain combines TRBV20-1 with TRBJ2-1; a possible D gene is TRBD1 (6 bases). This CDR3 has 16 residues. Germline V gene lookup returns CDR1 DFQATT and CDR2 SNEGSKA (reference sequence). Trimming shortened V by 3 bases and J by 5 bases, and 20 bases separated the two germline ends. DNA of the CDR3: TGCAGTGCTAGGGTGGTTCAGGGGTTGAGCAACAATGAGCAGTTCTTC. It specifies CSARVVQGLSNNEQFF.

By frequency in the sample, this clonotype is medium-sized. The V gene is TRBV7-2, the J gene TRBJ1-5; perhaps TRBD1 as D (5 bases). Trimming cost V 5 bases and J 6 bases, with 11 bases left between them. There are 13 residues in the CDR3. Per the germline V gene, CDR1 is SGHTA and CDR2 is FQGNSA. The CDR3 region is CASSPGRVQPQHF. In DNA form, the CDR3 reads TGTGCCAGCAGCCCGGGGCGCGTTCAGCCCCAGCATTTT.

This clonotype came up many times. The J gene is TRBJ2-2, the V gene TRBV6-2 or TRBV6-3; 11 positions match TRBD1. V dropped 6 bases and J dropped 3; count of bases not matched to a gene: 9. This CDR3 contains 17 residues. Germline loops: CDR1 MNHEY, CDR2 SVGEGT. The CDR3 loop reads CASRTPDRGRDTGELFF. In DNA form, the CDR3 reads TGTGCCAGCAGAACCCCGGACAGGGGGCGCGACACCGGGGAGCTGTTTTTT.

The chain has TRBV3-1 and TRBJ2-5; the D is unclear. Matching the DNA end better, TRBJ2-1 makes the J call doubtful. The CDR3 length is 15 residues. Germline V lookup: CDR1 LGHDT, CDR2 YNNKEL (reference sequence). The CDR3 is CASSLLWTGHNEQFF. In DNA, the CDR3 is TGTGCCAGCAGTTTACTTTGGACGGGTCACAATGAGCAGTTCTTC.

This clonotype has at least ten counts. The CDR3: CASSSTGPYDEKLFF. CDR3 bases: TGCGCCAGCAGCTCGACAGGTCCGTACGATGAAAAACTGTTTTTT. The chain couples TRBV5-1 to TRBJ1-4; D may be TRBD1 (6 bases). The germline CDR1 and CDR2 sequences are SGHRS and YFSETQ. The V end was cut by 3 bases, the J end by 6 bases, with 15 bases between. The CDR3 is 15 residues long.

This clonotype was seen repeatedly, ten times or more. V is TRBV4-3 and J is TRBJ2-3, with D unclear. Trimming pared 1 base from V and 0 bases from J, leaving 14 bases between. The V gene's germline CDR1 is LGHNA and CDR2 YSLEER. CDR3 length: 17 residues. The CDR3 loop is CASSQGRLPTSTDTQYF. CDR3 DNA sequence: TGCGCCAGCAGCCAAGGTCGACTGCCAACTAGCACAGATACGCAGTATTTT.

This clonotype was seen ten or more times. The chain carries TRBV7-9 and TRBJ1-2; the match to TRBD1 covers 7 bases. CDR1 is SEHNR and CDR2 is FQNEAQ in the germline V gene (reference sequence). J gave up 6 bases and V 1 base, and 8 bases lay outside the gene matches. CDR3 size: 15 residues. The CDR3 protein is CASSLEVGTVDGYTF. CDR3 coding DNA: TGTGCCAGCAGCTTAGAAGTTGGGACAGTCGATGGCTACACCTTC.

This clonotype came up many times. This chain links TRBV5-6 with TRBJ1-1; unclear D gene. Trimming stripped 2 bases from V and 1 base from J, with 9 bases between. This CDR3 comprises 14 residues. Germline V CDR1 and CDR2: SGHDT, YYEEEE. CDR3 in DNA: TGTGCCAGCAGCTTCGGGCATAAGAACACTGAAGCTTTCTTT. As protein: CASSFGHKNTEAFF.